The 2 T cell receptor beta chains listed next were all sequenced from one sample in a study of blood T cells in healthy people across ages (dated by TCRdb to between 2015 and 2016). The library was prepared using 5' RACE. Sequencing relied on an Illumina HiSeq 2500. A second PCR of roughly 7 to 11 cycles was performed with a sample-barcoded 5' primer and a J-beta primer mix. TCRdb cleaned the public reads at Q25 with fastp, built clones with MiXCR and kept in-frame beta chains. Each CDR3 protein appears once, grouped with its most common genes and DNA. The sample table records approximately 940,000 distinct CDR3 sequences; roughly 52% of these occur just once. The leading ten clones occupy around 15% of the sample. The sequencing sample was made of blood. Receptor source: a young man in good health.

The chain carries TRBV5-1 and TRBJ2-7; 8 nucleotides agree with TRBD1. V shed 4 bases, J shed 2 bases, and the junction held 8 bases outside the gene matches. CDR1 SGHRS and CDR2 YFSETQ come from the germline V gene. The CDR3 runs to 15 residues. DNA of the CDR3: TGCGCCAGCAGCCTAGGACAGGGAGAGACCTACGAGCAGTACTTC. This gives the protein CASSLGQGETYEQYF.

The J gene is TRBJ2-3, the V gene TRBV19, with D perhaps TRBD2 (6 bases). V lost 5 bases to trimming and J lost 5 bases, with 17 bases between them. The CDR3 is made up of 15 amino acids. The germline V gene encodes CDR1 LNHDA and CDR2 SQIVND (reference sequence). Written as DNA, the CDR3 is TGTGCCAGTAGTTTCCTCGGGGGATCAAGAGATACGCAGTATTTT. It codes for CASSFLGGSRDTQYF.